These 21 T cell receptor beta chains were all obtained from the same sample, sequenced in a study of T cell responses to AZD1222 COVID-19 vaccine. The repertoire was sequenced with immunoSEQ multiplex PCR; TCRdb's copy has only in-frame clones and lacks some. Counted here are 96,000 or so clones, 89% occurring once; the ten biggest clones make up around 1.5%. The specimen was peripheral blood, collected on day 0 of AZD1222 vaccination. These receptors all come from an adult in good health.

This clone was picked up a small number of times. V usage is TRBV30 and J usage is TRBJ2-5; D uncertain. The V gene's germline CDR1 is GTSNPN and CDR2 SVGIG (reference sequence). V was cut by 0 bases and J by 5 bases, with 10 bases left in between. The CDR3 runs to 13 residues. The CDR3 nucleotides are TGTGCCTGGAGTGTCCTCGGACGGGAGACCCAGTACTTC. Its translation is CAWSVLGRETQYF.

The chain links TRBV5-6 to TRBJ2-7; D call uncertain. Deletions cut 7 bases from V and 2 bases from J, with 16 bases between. The germline CDR1 and CDR2 sequences are SGHDT and YYEEEE. CDR3 length: 14 residues. The chain's CDR3 is CASRVETATYEQYF. CDR3 sequence (DNA): TGTGCCAGCCGCGTTGAAACGGCCACCTACGAGCAGTACTTC.

V gene TRBV15 combines with J gene TRBJ2-1; unclear D gene. CDR1 is LNHNV and CDR2 is YYDKDF in the germline V gene (reference sequence). The CDR3 length is 15 residues. V dropped 1 base and J dropped 7 bases, with 14 bases sitting between them. CDR3: CATSRGVFGGNEQFF. In DNA form, the CDR3 reads TGTGCCACCAGCAGAGGAGTCTTCGGTGGAAATGAGCAGTTCTTC.

The genes are TRBV28 and TRBJ2-2; no reliable D call. Germline CDR1 is MDHEN and CDR2 is SYDVKM. V lost 8 bases and J lost 2, with 12 bases in between. This CDR3 has 14 amino acids. CDR3: CASRPIPNTGELFF. In DNA, the CDR3 is TGTGCCAGCCGACCCATCCCTAACACCGGGGAGCTGTTTTTT.

The genes are TRBV10-2 and TRBJ1-5; 8 bases are shared with TRBD1. The trim removed 5 bases at V and 5 bases at J, leaving 8 bases unmatched. CDR1 and CDR2 from the germline V gene are WSHSY and SAAADI. This CDR3 comprises 15 residues. The CDR3 coding sequence is TGCGCCAGCAGTAGGACAGGGATCGAAGATCAGCCCCAGCATTTT. It specifies CASSRTGIEDQPQHF.

This clone was detected once. This chain joins TRBV5-6 and TRBJ2-7; 10 bases align to TRBD1. Trimming removed 4 bases from V and 3 bases from J; junction bases left unmatched: 7. The CDR3 has 15 residues. Germline CDR1 reads SGHDT; CDR2 reads YYEEEE. The CDR3: CASSGTGADLYEQYF. CDR3 in DNA: TGTGCCAGCAGCGGGACAGGGGCCGACCTCTACGAGCAGTACTTC.

The chain employs TRBV19 and TRBJ1-5, with 8 bases that match TRBD1. This CDR3 has 13 residues. The trim removed 9 bases at V and 4 bases at J, leaving 5 bases unmatched. Per germline, CDR1 LNHDA and CDR2 SQIVND (reference sequence). The chain's CDR3 is CASRTGGNQPQHF. DNA for the CDR3: TGTGCCAGCAGAACAGGGGGAAATCAGCCCCAGCATTTT.

The chain links TRBV3-1 (or the pseudogene TRBV3-2) to TRBJ1-3, with a tentative D call TRBD1 (5 bases). The CDR3 is made up of 15 amino acids. Between the trimmed V and J ends, which lost 6 bases and 0 bases, there was a span of 12 bases. The germline V gene has CDR1 LGHDT and CDR2 YNNKEL (reference sequence). The CDR3 DNA is TGTGCCAGCAGTGCTACAGGTGACTCTGGAAACACCATATATTTT. It is translated as CASSATGDSGNTIYF.

This chain joins TRBV2 and TRBJ2-7, with TRBD1 identical over 12 bases. V trimming: 4 bases; J trimming: 6 bases; junction bases outside the gene matches: 7. The CDR3 totals 15 residues. The germline gives CDR1 SNHLY, CDR2 FYNNEI. The CDR3 bases are TGTGCCAGCAGTGGACCGGGACAGGGGGCTGGCGAGCAGTACTTC. Amino acid sequence: CASSGPGQGAGEQYF.

The rearrangement joins TRBV19 to TRBJ1-6; D might be TRBD1 (5 bases). The germline gives CDR1 LNHDA, CDR2 SQIVND (reference sequence). This CDR3 has 14 amino acids. V was shortened by 5 bases and J by 9 bases, with 14 bases between the two germline ends. The CDR3 region has the DNA TGTGCCAGTAGTCCCGGGACCGCCCCTTCACCCCTCCACTTT. Protein product: CASSPGTAPSPLHF.

The chain joins TRBV30 to TRBJ2-2, with TRBD2 as a possible D gene (5 bases). CDR3 length: 12 residues. Trimming removed 4 bases from V and 5 bases from J, with 8 bases in between. The V gene's germline CDR1 is GTSNPN and CDR2 SVGIG (reference sequence). This CDR3 is CAWMRVTGELFF. The CDR3 DNA reads TGTGCCTGGATGAGGGTTACCGGGGAGCTGTTTTTT.

The chain has TRBV30 and TRBJ1-5; D ambiguous. V lost 2 bases to trimming and J lost 4 bases, with 9 bases between them. The CDR3 is 13 residues long. CDR1 and CDR2 (germline): GTSNPN, SVGIG (reference sequence). CDR3 nucleotide sequence: TGTGCCTGGAGTTTTGGAGAAAATCAGCCCCAGCATTTT. As protein: CAWSFGENQPQHF.

There are a few counts of this clone. The V and J genes are TRBV6-5 and TRBJ2-7, with no clear D. The CDR3 loop spans 11 amino acids. Germline CDR1 is MNHEY and CDR2 is SVGAGI. The V end lost 4 bases, the J end lost 5 bases, and 6 bases lay between the germline ends. CDR3 sequence reads: CASSWGHEQYF. The CDR3 region has the DNA TGTGCCAGCAGTTGGGGTCACGAGCAGTACTTC.

J is TRBJ1-5 and V is TRBV28, with a possible D match to TRBD1 (5 bases). Germline V CDR1 and CDR2: MDHEN, SYDVKM. With 1 base removed from V and 1 base from J, the gap between germline ends came to 8 bases. The CDR3 has 15 residues. The CDR3: CASSLSGLSNQPQHF. The CDR3 region has the DNA TGTGCCAGCAGTTTATCAGGGTTGAGCAATCAGCCCCAGCATTTT.

The rearrangement joins TRBV20-1 to TRBJ2-5; 9 nucleotides line up with TRBD1. Germline V CDR1 and CDR2: DFQATT, SNEGSKA (reference sequence). This CDR3 comprises 14 residues. Trimming at V came to 3 bases and at J to 2 bases, leaving 4 bases not matched to a gene. The CDR3 sequence: CSASKDRGQETQYF. Written as DNA, the CDR3 is TGCAGTGCTAGTAAGGACAGGGGACAAGAGACCCAGTACTTC.

This rearrangement joins TRBV28 to TRBJ1-4, with no clear D. From germline, CDR1 is MDHEN and CDR2 SYDVKM. V was cut by 4 bases and J by 5 bases, with 17 bases left in between. This CDR3 spans 16 amino acids. Written as DNA, the CDR3 is TGTGCCAGCAGTTCGCCCCCGGTGATTCGGAATGAAAAACTGTTTTTT. Translating it yields CASSSPPVIRNEKLFF.

This chain connects TRBV9 to TRBJ2-3; TRBD2 agrees at 10 bases. Germline CDR1 SGDLS, CDR2 YYNGEE. This CDR3 is 16 amino acids long. J gave up 3 bases and V 4 bases, and 8 bases lay outside the gene matches. As DNA, the CDR3 is TGTGCCAGCAGCCCCTATGGACTAGCGGAGACAGATACGCAGTATTTT. As protein: CASSPYGLAETDTQYF.

The chain joins TRBV30 to TRBJ2-4; D ambiguous. CDR3 length: 14 residues. The V end was cut by 4 bases, the J end by 5 bases, with 15 bases between. Germline V gene sequence: CDR1 GTSNPN, CDR2 SVGIG (reference sequence). The CDR3 loop is CAWNKGLGENIQYF. The CDR3 bases are TGTGCCTGGAACAAAGGTCTTGGGGAAAACATTCAGTACTTC.

The gene calls are TRBV7-2 and TRBJ2-3; tentative D call: TRBD1 (5 bases). The CDR3 runs to 14 residues. The V gene's germline CDR1 is SGHTA and CDR2 FQGNSA. V was shortened by 5 bases and J by 0 bases, with 9 bases between the two germline ends. The CDR3 loop reads CASSQGHSTDTQYF. Written as DNA, the CDR3 is TGTGCCAGCAGCCAAGGACACAGCACAGATACGCAGTATTTT.

This sequence joins TRBV3-1 (or the pseudogene TRBV3-2) and TRBJ1-2; no reliable D call. The germline V and J ends were trimmed by 0 bases and 8 bases, with 13 bases remaining between them. Germline assignment: CDR1 LGHDT and CDR2 YNNKEL (reference sequence). The CDR3 has 14 residues. This CDR3 is CASSQDTGYSGYTF. CDR3 bases: TGTGCCAGCAGCCAAGATACGGGATACAGCGGCTACACCTTC.

As DNA, the CDR3 is TGTGGGGCCGCGGGGTTCAGCAATCAGCCCCAGCATTTT. It is translated as CGAAGFSNQPQHF. V gene TRBV28 combines with J gene TRBJ1-5, with D unresolved. CDR1 is MDHEN and CDR2 is SYDVKM in the germline V gene. The CDR3 is 13 amino acids.